This T cell receptor (beta chain) appears in the sequencing data of a study of blood T cell repertoires in COVID-19. On the study more broadly: The study drew acute and convalescent COVID-19 samples from the United States, Italy and Spain. T cells, B-cell-depleted T cells, or PBMCs provided the cDNA or gDNA that served as material.

In the source study's methods: Reference gene primer amplification gave estimated nucleated cell counts. Sequencing was performed with immunoSEQ multiplex PCR; in TCRdb, only in-frame clones are kept and a portion is missing. That table furnishes V, J and clone size, whereas the DNA furnished D and trimming. The sample holds over 200,000 clones, approximately 84% seen once. Germline V CDR1 and CDR2: ENHRY, SYGVKD. This CDR3 is built from 17 residues. With 2 bases clipped from V and 6 bases from J, the junction kept 12 bases outside the gene matches. Sequencing input: peripheral blood. This TCR was sampled from a woman in her fifties or sixties with active or convalescent COVID-19. The chain joins TRBV10-3 to TRBJ1-2; 10 nucleotides line up with TRBD1. The CDR3 DNA sequence: TGTGCCATCAGTGAGAGGGGGACAGGGGTCCCCCTCAATGGCTACACCTTC. The encoded protein is CAISERGTGVPLNGYTF.